Included here is one T cell receptor (beta chain) sequence, with context. This table comes from immunoSEQ multiplex PCR, and its TCRdb copy is limited to in-frame clones, with some not included. The sample contains 85,000 to 100,000 clones, 90% to 96% of which appear only once. There are 15 residues in the CDR3. V gave up 4 bases and J gave up 4 bases, with 17 bases separating them. Per germline, CDR1 SGHAT and CDR2 FQNNGV. The record originates from a study of technical replicates of blood from a few donors. The V and J genes are TRBV11-2 and TRBJ2-7; tentatively, D is TRBD1 (6 bases). Sequencing was performed on T cells isolated from PBMCs. The sequence was obtained from a human donor in good health. CDR3 nucleotide sequence: TGTGCCAGCAGCTCCAGACAGGCCCTTTTTTACGAGCAGTACTTC. Translating gives CASSSRQALFYEQYF.